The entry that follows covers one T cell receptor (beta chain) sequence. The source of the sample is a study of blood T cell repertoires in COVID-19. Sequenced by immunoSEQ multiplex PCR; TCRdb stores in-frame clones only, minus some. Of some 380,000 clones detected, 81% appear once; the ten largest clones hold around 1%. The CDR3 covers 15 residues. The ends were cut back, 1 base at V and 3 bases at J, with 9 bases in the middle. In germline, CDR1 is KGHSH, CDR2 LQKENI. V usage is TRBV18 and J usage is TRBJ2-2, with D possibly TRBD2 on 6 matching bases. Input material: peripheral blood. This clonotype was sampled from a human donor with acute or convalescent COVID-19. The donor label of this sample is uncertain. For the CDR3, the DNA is TGTGCCAGCTCACCACGGGGGGTTGACACCGGGGAGCTGTTTTTT. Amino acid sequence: CASSPRGVDTGELFF. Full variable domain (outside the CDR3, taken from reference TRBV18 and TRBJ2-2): NAGVMQNPRHLVRRRGQEARLRCSPMKGHSHVYWYRQLPEEGLKFMVYLQKENIIDESGMPKERFSAEFPKEGPSILRIQQVVRGDSAAYFCASSPRGVDTGELFFGEGSRLTVL.